Given below is one TCR beta chain in context. Primers for the PCR totalled 60 Vbeta and 13 Jbeta. TCRdb keeps only in-frame clones here, not all; method: immunoSEQ multiplex PCR. The table has about 120,000 clones, 65% to 80% seen once. This sample stems from a study of cytomegalovirus exposure and HLA in healthy donors. The TCR originated in a man aged 35 to 55 in good health and CMV-seropositive. Material: PBMCs.

The chain's CDR3 is CASSPYRESTDTQYF. CDR3 DNA: TGTGCCAGCAGCCCCTACAGAGAGAGCACAGATACGCAGTATTTT. The chain couples TRBV7-9 to TRBJ2-3; D is undetermined. Germline assignment: CDR1 SEHNR and CDR2 FQNEAQ (reference sequence). The CDR3 has 15 amino acids. V was trimmed by 5 bases and J by 0 bases, leaving 12 bases between them.